The 14 T cell receptor beta chains below come from one sample, sequenced in a study of early T cells in non-severe SARS-CoV-2 infection. TCRdb re-derived calls from the 5' RACE reads in MiXCR, one entry per CDR3 protein. The sample includes over 95,000 distinct CDR3 sequences, 16% of them seen just once. The material sequenced was whole blood. These receptors were obtained from an adult who was a healthcare worker with PCR-confirmed SARS-CoV-2 infection or an uninfected control (not recorded which).

The V and J genes are TRBV4-3 and TRBJ2-7; D may be TRBD2 (6 bases). The CDR3 totals 15 residues. The V end lost 0 bases, the J end lost 1 base, and 10 bases lay between the germline ends. Germline CDR1 reads LGHNA; CDR2 reads YSLEER. CDR3 sequence: CASSQEASESYEQYF. CDR3 in DNA: TGCGCCAGCAGCCAAGAGGCTAGCGAGTCCTACGAGCAGTACTTC.

This clonotype was detected ten times or more. The V call is TRBV20-1, the J call TRBJ1-2; 12 bases are shared with TRBD1. The germline gives CDR1 DFQATT, CDR2 SNEGSKA (reference sequence). V lost 7 bases to trimming and J lost 4 bases; unmatched junction nucleotides: 1. The CDR3 spans 12 residues. As DNA, the CDR3 is TGCAGTGGGGACAGGGGGCTCTATGGCTACACCTTC. This gives the protein CSGDRGLYGYTF.

As to this clonotype: An end of the junction does not agree with germline; a read error may underlie this. The gene calls are TRBV28 and TRBJ2-3, with D unresolved. In germline, CDR1 is MDHEN, CDR2 SYDVKM. This CDR3 spans 15 amino acids. CDR3 sequence (DNA): TGTGCCAGCACTTTAAGAGGCGGATACACAGATACGCAGTATTTT. It codes for CASTLRGGYTDTQYF. The entire variable domain, with the rest obtained from reference TRBV28 and TRBJ2-3, is as follows: DVKVTQSSRYLVKRTGEKVFLECVQDMDHENMFWYRQDPGLGLRLIYFSYDVKMKEKGDIPEGYSVSREKKERFSLILESASTNQTSMYLCASTLRGGYTDTQYFGPGTRLTVL.

This clonotype was seen only a few times. The V call is TRBV13, the J call TRBJ2-1; TRBD2 agrees at 9 bases. Germline V lookup: CDR1 PRHDT, CDR2 FYEKMQ (reference sequence). Trimming took 5 bases from V and 2 from J; bases not matched to a gene: 4. This CDR3 spans 15 amino acids. The CDR3 DNA sequence: TGTGCCAGCAGCCCGCGGACTAGCGCCTACAATGAGCAGTTCTTC. Translated: CASSPRTSAYNEQFF.

V is TRBV13 and J is TRBJ2-5; no clear D. Germline V gene lookup returns CDR1 PRHDT and CDR2 FYEKMQ (reference sequence). Trimming left V 2 bases short and J 4 bases short, with 5 bases between. There are 12 residues in the CDR3. In DNA, the CDR3 is TGTGCCAGCAGCTTAAACCGAGAGACCCAGTACTTC. Translated, it gives CASSLNRETQYF.

This chain links TRBV14 with TRBJ2-1, with no clear D. V was pared by 3 bases and J by 4 bases, with 10 bases between. In germline, CDR1 is SGHDN, CDR2 FVKESK. CDR3 length: 14 amino acids. As DNA, the CDR3 is TGTGCCAGCAGCCAGCGGACGGATTACAATGAGCAGTTCTTC. It codes for CASSQRTDYNEQFF.

Here the CDR3 reads CATSRGQASSYEQYF. The DNA for the CDR3 is TGTGCCACCAGCAGAGGCCAGGCCAGCTCCTACGAGCAGTACTTC. The J gene is TRBJ2-7, the V gene TRBV15; no firm D call. Germline CDR1 reads LNHNV; CDR2 reads YYDKDF (reference sequence). The V gene lost 1 base and the J gene lost 0 bases, with 10 bases spanning the gap. CDR3 length: 15 residues.

This clonotype has ten or more counts. This chain joins TRBV7-2 and TRBJ1-5; unclear D gene. Trimming shortened V by 5 bases and J by 3 bases, and 11 bases separated the two germline ends. The CDR3 consists of 14 residues. Looked up from germline, CDR1 is SGHTA and CDR2 is FQGNSA. CDR3 nucleotides: TGTGCCAGCAGCAAGCCGGGGTTCAATCAGCCCCAGCATTTT. It yields the protein CASSKPGFNQPQHF. The whole variable domain, remainder taken from reference TRBV7-2 and TRBJ1-5, is GAGVSQSPSNKVTEKGKDVELRCDPISGHTALYWYRQSLGQGLEFLIYFQGNSAPDKSGLPSDRFSAERTGGSVSTLTIQRTQQEDSAVYLCASSKPGFNQPQHFGDGTRLSIL.

Of note for this clonotype: It may be a read error: a sequence one base away is much more abundant. The rearrangement joins TRBV7-2 to TRBJ2-7; weak D call: TRBD1 (5 bases). Germline assignment: CDR1 SGHTA and CDR2 FQGNSA. The CDR3 extends over 13 amino acids. CDR3 coding DNA: TGTGCCAGCAGCTTAGACAGGATCTACGAGCGGTACTTC. It is translated as CASSLDRIYERYF.

This chain uses TRBV7-6 with TRBJ2-3; TRBD1 might be the D (6 bases). CDR3 length: 15 amino acids. V was pared by 5 bases and J by 2 bases, with 14 bases between. CDR1 is SGHVS and CDR2 is FNYEAQ in the germline V gene. The CDR3 loop reads CASSLGTLDTDTQYF. CDR3 bases: TGTGCCAGCAGCCTCGGGACACTCGACACAGATACGCAGTATTTT. The full variable domain, in which reference TRBV7-6 and TRBJ2-3 provide the parts outside the CDR3, is GAGVSQSPRYKVTKRGQDVALRCDPISGHVSLYWYRQALGQGPEFLTYFNYEAQQDKSGLPNDRFSAERPEGSISTLTIQRTEQRDSAMYRCASSLGTLDTDTQYFGPGTRLTVL.

The rearrangement joins TRBV28 to TRBJ2-2, with 9 nucleotides matching TRBD1. V was pared by 7 bases and J by 7 bases, with 7 bases of the junction left unmatched. This CDR3 has 14 residues. Germline assignment: CDR1 MDHEN and CDR2 SYDVKM. CDR3 coding DNA: TGTGCCAGCATAGACAGGGGGTTCGGCGGGGAGCTGTTTTTT. This sequence encodes CASIDRGFGGELFF. Based on the CDR3 plus reference TRBV28 and TRBJ2-2, the full variable domain is DVKVTQSSRYLVKRTGEKVFLECVQDMDHENMFWYRQDPGLGLRLIYFSYDVKMKEKGDIPEGYSVSREKKERFSLILESASTNQTSMYLCASIDRGFGGELFFGEGSRLTVL.

The chain joins TRBV27 to TRBJ2-6; TRBD2 matches at 7 bases. With 4 bases clipped from V and 2 bases from J, the junction kept 14 bases outside the gene matches. The length of the CDR3 is 19 residues. The germline gives CDR1 MNHEY, CDR2 SMNVEV (reference sequence). CDR3 sequence: CASSSILPGLPAGANVLTF. In DNA form, the CDR3 reads TGTGCCAGCAGTTCCATACTTCCGGGACTACCAGCTGGGGCCAACGTCCTGACTTTC. Complete variable domain (other parts from reference TRBV27 and TRBJ2-6): EAQVTQNPRYLITVTGKKLTVTCSQNMNHEYMSWYRQDPGLGLRQIYYSMNVEVTDKGDVPEGYKVSRKEKRNFPLILESPSPNQTSLYFCASSSILPGLPAGANVLTFGAGSRLTVL.

The V and J genes are TRBV12-3 or TRBV12-4 and TRBJ1-5; 7 bases are a match to TRBD1. V dropped 3 bases and J dropped 6; count of bases not matched to a gene: 5. The CDR3 extends over 14 amino acids. The CDR3 loop reads CASSFEGGGQPQHF. CDR3 sequence (DNA): TGTGCCAGCAGTTTCGAAGGGGGCGGTCAGCCCCAGCATTTT.

This clonotype has more than one count but fewer than ten. The rearrangement links TRBV19 to TRBJ1-5; D is unclear. Trimming took off 4 bases at V and 6 bases at J, with 7 bases between the two ends. Germline values: CDR1 LNHDA, CDR2 SQIVND (reference sequence). There are 12 residues in the CDR3. Here the CDR3 DNA reads TGTGCCAGTAGTACCGCGATTCAGCCCCAGCATTTT. It is translated as CASSTAIQPQHF.